Below are 24 T cell receptor beta chains sequenced from a single sample in a study of shared clonotypes between healthy human individuals. Sequencing was performed with immunoSEQ multiplex PCR; in TCRdb, only in-frame clones are kept and a portion is missing. The sample includes 630,000 or so clones, roughly 98% of them seen just once. The naive CD8 fraction comprised CD45RO-negative cells positively selected for CCR7 and excluded terminally differentiated effector memory CD45RA+ cells. Sequencing input: naive CD8+ T cells sorted from blood. The source of these receptors is a man younger than 45 in good health.

The chain is built from TRBV7-9 and TRBJ2-2; no reliable D call. Germline assignment: CDR1 SEHNR and CDR2 FQNEAQ (reference sequence). The CDR3 extends over 13 amino acids. V lost 3 bases to trimming and J lost 5 bases, with 7 bases between them. DNA of the CDR3: TGTGCCAGCAGCTTGACGATAACCGGGGAGCTGTTTTTT. Protein product: CASSLTITGELFF.

The chain employs TRBV11-2 and TRBJ2-2; D possibly uses TRBD1 or TRBD2 (6 bases each). There are 14 residues in the CDR3. Trimming removed 11 bases from V and 7 bases from J, with 20 bases in between. Germline assignment: CDR1 SGHAT and CDR2 FQNNGV. The CDR3 reads CASNRGRRVGELFF. The DNA for the CDR3 is TGTGCCTCCAACCGGGGGCGCCGGGTCGGGGAGCTGTTTTTT. Drawing the rest from reference TRBV11-2 and TRBJ2-2, the complete variable domain is EAGVAQSPRYKIIEKRQSVAFWCNPISGHATLYWYQQILGQGPKLLIQFQNNGVVDDSQLPKDRFSAERLKGVDSTLKIQPAKLEDSAVYLCASNRGRRVGELFFGEGSRLTVL.

The chain joins TRBV19 to TRBJ2-2; 8 bases fit TRBD1. The trim removed 10 bases at V and 0 bases at J, leaving 7 bases unmatched. Germline loops: CDR1 LNHDA, CDR2 SQIVND (reference sequence). The CDR3 is 15 amino acids. CDR3 region: CATRDRIANTGELFF. DNA for the CDR3: TGTGCCACCCGGGACAGGATCGCGAACACCGGGGAGCTGTTTTTT.

The chain is built from TRBV15 and TRBJ1-1, with 8 bases matching TRBD1. The CDR3 length is 13 residues. Trimming removed 7 bases from V and 4 bases from J; junction bases left unmatched: 5. CDR1 and CDR2 (germline): LNHNV, YYDKDF (reference sequence). The CDR3 DNA sequence: TGTGCCACCACGGACAGGGATTCCACTGAAGCTTTCTTT. Its protein is CATTDRDSTEAFF.

The J gene is TRBJ2-7, the V gene TRBV28; D might be TRBD1 or TRBD2, each matching 6 bases. This CDR3 spans 14 amino acids. Trimming cost V 5 bases and J 1 base, with 12 bases left between them. The germline CDR1 and CDR2 sequences are MDHEN and SYDVKM. The CDR3 is CASSNSGASYEQYF. The CDR3 DNA follows: TGTGCCAGCAGTAACTCGGGGGCGTCCTACGAGCAGTACTTC.

This clone was counted a single time. The chain has TRBV7-2 and TRBJ2-7; the match to TRBD1 covers 7 bases. This CDR3 contains 15 residues. Trimming at V came to 4 bases and at J to 3 bases, leaving 9 bases not matched to a gene. Germline V gives CDR1 SGHTA, CDR2 FQGNSA. This CDR3 reads CASSSWTGLNYEQYF. The CDR3 coding sequence is TGTGCCAGCAGCTCATGGACAGGCCTCAACTACGAGCAGTACTTC.

The chain employs TRBV10-1 and TRBJ2-7; D remains ambiguous. This CDR3 has 13 amino acids. V lost 3 bases and J 3 bases, leaving 9 bases between the germline ends. CDR1 WNHNN and CDR2 SYGVQD come from the germline V gene (reference sequence). The CDR3 DNA sequence: TGCGCCAGCAGTGATTCTAAGGTCTACGAGCAGTACTTC. Protein sequence: CASSDSKVYEQYF.

This chain links TRBV27 with TRBJ1-3; TRBD1 aligns across 7 bases. The CDR3 contains 16 residues. J was trimmed by 0 bases and V by 5 bases; bases with no gene match: 7. The germline CDR1 and CDR2 sequences are MNHEY and SMNVEV (reference sequence). The CDR3: CASSRSQGSSGNTIYF. The CDR3 DNA follows: TGTGCCAGCAGTCGGTCACAGGGGAGCTCTGGAAACACCATATATTTT.

The chain is built from TRBV4-1 and TRBJ2-7, with TRBD2 identical over 7 bases. From germline, CDR1 is MGHRA and CDR2 YSYEKL. The ends lost 6 bases at V and 4 bases at J; junction bases unmatched: 9. The CDR3 has 14 residues. The CDR3 protein is CASSYGLVGYEQYF. The CDR3 nucleotides read TGCGCCAGCAGTTACGGACTAGTGGGATACGAGCAGTACTTC.

This sequence joins TRBV28 and TRBJ1-2; 7 bases are shared with TRBD1. Trimming removed 8 bases from V and 5 bases from J; junction bases left unmatched: 14. The V gene's germline CDR1 is MDHEN and CDR2 SYDVKM. CDR3 length: 15 amino acids. Here the CDR3 reads CASRQQGTEGYGYTF. CDR3 sequence (DNA): TGTGCCAGCCGGCAACAGGGGACGGAAGGATATGGCTACACCTTC.

The chain uses TRBV19 and TRBJ2-7; D tentatively reads TRBD1 or TRBD2 (5 bases each). The CDR3 length is 13 residues. Looked up from germline, CDR1 is LNHDA and CDR2 is SQIVND (reference sequence). Trimming left V 3 bases short and J 4 bases short, with 10 bases between. CDR3 coding DNA: TGTGCCAGTAGTATTTTCGGGGCTTACGAGCAGTACTTC. Its protein product is CASSIFGAYEQYF.

The chain recombines TRBV4-1 with TRBJ2-3; 11 bases map to TRBD2. Germline V gene sequence: CDR1 MGHRA, CDR2 YSYEKL. CDR3 size: 19 residues. Trimming took 0 bases from V and 2 from J; bases not matched to a gene: 10. CDR3 protein: CASSQEGVAGGPDTDTQYF. The CDR3 DNA reads as TGCGCCAGCAGCCAAGAAGGGGTAGCGGGAGGGCCGGACACAGATACGCAGTATTTT.

The V call is TRBV7-2, the J call TRBJ2-7; D is unresolved. The CDR3 is 14 residues long. Trimming stripped 0 bases from V and 0 bases from J, with 6 bases between. CDR1 SGHTA and CDR2 FQGNSA come from the germline V gene. The CDR3 DNA is TGTGCCAGCAGCTTAGCGGGAACCTCCTACGAGCAGTACTTC. It codes for CASSLAGTSYEQYF.

The rearrangement uses TRBV7-6 and TRBJ1-3; 7 bases agree with TRBD1. The CDR3 spans 15 residues. Trimming at V came to 5 bases and at J to 4 bases, leaving 8 bases not matched to a gene. CDR1 SGHVS and CDR2 FNYEAQ come from the germline V gene. DNA for the CDR3: TGTGCCAGCAGCCCCCCTCGGGACAGAGGAAACACCATATATTTT. Translated: CASSPPRDRGNTIYF.

In the case of this clone: At one end, the junction sequence differs from germline, possibly due to a read error. The chain couples TRBV28 to TRBJ1-2; a weak D match, TRBD1 (6 bases). The CDR3 covers 12 residues. Germline CDR1 MDHEN, CDR2 SYDVKM. CDR3 in amino acids: CASSLSNRARIF. For the CDR3, the DNA is TGTGCCAGCAGTTTGTCGAACAGGGCACGGATCTTC.

For this clone: The junction departs from the called germline gene at one end, perhaps through a read error. The rearrangement links TRBV10-1 to TRBJ2-1; 9 bases match TRBD2. This CDR3 is built from 15 residues. Germline CDR1 and CDR2: WNHNN and SYGVQD (reference sequence). The CDR3 loop is CVSSDEVAGVNEQFF. The CDR3 DNA reads TGCGTCAGCAGTGATGAGGTAGCGGGAGTGAATGAGCAGTTCTTC.

This chain links TRBV29-1 with TRBJ2-7; D is perhaps TRBD2 (5 bases). This CDR3 has 14 amino acids. Per germline, CDR1 SQVTM and CDR2 ANQGSEA. Trimming took 4 bases from V and 6 from J, leaving 19 bases between them. CDR3 in DNA: TGCAGCGTTGGTCCCCGGGATTTCGTGCGCGAGCAGTACTTC. Protein: CSVGPRDFVREQYF.

The chain has TRBV9 and TRBJ2-1, with D unresolved. V gave up 3 bases and J gave up 4 bases, with 5 bases separating them. The CDR3 spans 12 residues. Germline V gene data show CDR1 as SGDLS and CDR2 as YYNGEE. CDR3 DNA sequence: TGTGCCAGCAGCGATAGTTACAATGAGCAGTTCTTC. This encodes CASSDSYNEQFF.

The J gene is TRBJ2-3, the V gene TRBV9; TRBD2 agrees at 12 bases. CDR1 and CDR2 from the germline V gene are SGDLS and YYNGEE. V dropped 4 bases and J dropped 4; count of bases not matched to a gene: 7. The length of the CDR3 is 16 residues. The CDR3 nucleotides are TGTGCCAGCAGCCCATGGACTAGCGGGGATTCAGATACGCAGTATTTT. Translated: CASSPWTSGDSDTQYF.

This clone was counted once. V gene TRBV5-1 combines with J gene TRBJ2-3; no clear D. The V gene's germline CDR1 is SGHRS and CDR2 YFSETQ. V was shortened by 0 bases and J by 4 bases, with 21 bases between the two germline ends. The CDR3 length is 18 residues. The CDR3 here is CASSLALSIASSSDTQYF. For the CDR3, the DNA is TGCGCCAGCAGCTTGGCCCTCTCTATTGCAAGTAGTTCAGATACGCAGTATTTT.

As DNA, the CDR3 is TGCGCCAGCAGCCAAGCAACGGGGGTAGAGCGGGAGTTCTCCTACGAGCAGTACTTC. Residues: CASSQATGVEREFSYEQYF. V gene TRBV4-3 combines with J gene TRBJ2-7; TRBD2 matches at 8 bases. The CDR3 is made up of 19 amino acids. CDR1 and CDR2 from the germline V gene are LGHNA and YSLEER. Trimming removed 1 base from V and 0 bases from J; junction bases left unmatched: 14.

The V call is TRBV9, the J call TRBJ2-1; 7 bases are a match to TRBD2. V lost 0 bases and J lost 0; bases outside the gene matches: 6. This CDR3 has 17 amino acids. The V gene's germline CDR1 is SGDLS and CDR2 YYNGEE. CDR3 sequence: CASSVVGGGSSYNEQFF. The CDR3 region has the DNA TGTGCCAGCAGCGTAGTGGGTGGCGGGAGCTCCTACAATGAGCAGTTCTTC.

This clone was counted once. The chain links TRBV9 to TRBJ2-3; 8 bases are shared with TRBD1. The germline V gene has CDR1 SGDLS and CDR2 YYNGEE. The CDR3 runs 17 residues. The J segment lost 2 bases and the V segment lost 4 bases, leaving 12 bases of the junction unmatched. This CDR3 reads CASSKGQDPFITDTQYF. The CDR3 DNA sequence: TGTGCCAGCAGCAAGGGACAGGACCCCTTTATCACAGATACGCAGTATTTT.

The rearrangement joins TRBV7-2 to TRBJ2-1; D might be TRBD1 (5 bases). The CDR3 is 16 residues long. From germline, CDR1 is SGHTA and CDR2 FQGNSA. V was pared by 1 base and J by 2 bases, with 12 bases between. The CDR3 loop reads CASSLVGPFTYNEQFF. In DNA, the CDR3 is TGTGCCAGCAGCTTAGTGGGGCCTTTCACCTACAATGAGCAGTTCTTC.